This T cell receptor beta chain was observed in a study of CXCR3-negative and CXCR3-positive naive CD8 T cells. Overall study findings and caveats: Diversity was high in both naive subsets and much lower in memory cells. Naive CXCR3-positive cells had TRB CDR3s more hydrophobic than those of CXCR3-negative naive cells.

UMI-labeled TRB cDNA libraries were prepared by 5' RACE. TCRdb reprocessed the 5' RACE reads and stores each CDR3 protein as one record, lacking DNA. The sample holds 55,000 to 75,000 distinct CDR3 sequences. The CD45RO-CCR7+CD27+CD95- phenotype denoted naive CD8+ T cells. The CDR3 spans 14 residues. The germline V gene encodes CDR1 DFQATT and CDR2 SNEGSKA (reference sequence). In regard to this clonotype: Its antigen is still unknown.

J is TRBJ2-7 and V is TRBV20-1. The sequenced sample consisted of naive CXCR3+ CD8+ T cells from blood. Indicated subset: CD45RO-CCR7+CD27+CD95- naive CD8+ T cells expressing CXCR3 (TNR3+). This clonotype was obtained from a human donor in good health. Some clones in this sample may be carry-over from other donors' samples. This chain's CDR3 is CSARGTDSSYEQYF.